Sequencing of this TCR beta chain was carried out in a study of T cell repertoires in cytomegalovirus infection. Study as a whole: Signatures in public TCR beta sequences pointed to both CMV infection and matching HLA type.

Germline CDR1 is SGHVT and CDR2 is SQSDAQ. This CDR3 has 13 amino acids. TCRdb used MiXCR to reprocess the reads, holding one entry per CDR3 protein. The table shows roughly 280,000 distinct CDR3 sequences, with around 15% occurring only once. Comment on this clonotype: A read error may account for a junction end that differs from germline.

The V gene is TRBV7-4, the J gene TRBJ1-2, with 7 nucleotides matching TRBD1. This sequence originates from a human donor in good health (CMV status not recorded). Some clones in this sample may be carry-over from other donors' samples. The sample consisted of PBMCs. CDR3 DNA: TGTGCCGGCAGCCAAGGACAGGCGTGGGGCTACACCTTC. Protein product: CAGSQGQAWGYTF. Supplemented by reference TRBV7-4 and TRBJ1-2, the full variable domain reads GAGVSQSPRYKVAKRGRDVALRCDSISGHVTLYWYRQTLGQGSEVLTYSQSDAQRDKSGRPSGRFSAERPERSVSTLKIQRTEQGDSAVYLCAGSQGQAWGYTFGSGTRLTVV.